This T cell receptor (beta chain) was sequenced for a study of T cell repertoires in cytomegalovirus infection. TCRdb used MiXCR to reprocess the reads, holding one entry per CDR3 protein. This table has 250,000 to 300,000 distinct CDR3 sequences, roughly 13% appearing once. This clonotype was counted many times. Germline V gene data show CDR1 as SEHNR and CDR2 as FQNEAQ (reference sequence). The V and J ends lost 2 bases and 4 bases respectively, with 5 bases between them. There are 12 residues in the CDR3. The sample was PBMCs. The clonotype originates from a human donor in good health (CMV status not recorded). Some clones in this sample may be carry-over from other donors' samples. The rearrangement uses TRBV7-9 and TRBJ1-1; D remains ambiguous. Here the CDR3 DNA reads TGTGCCAGCAGCTTAATTCTCACTGAAGCTTTCTTT. As protein: CASSLILTEAFF.